These 27 T cell receptor beta chains were all obtained from the same sample, sequenced in a study of cytomegalovirus exposure and HLA in healthy donors. The PCR employed 60 Vbeta primers together with 13 Jbeta primers. The repertoire was sequenced with immunoSEQ multiplex PCR; TCRdb's copy has only in-frame clones and lacks some. The sample shows more than 85,000 clones, roughly three fifths of them seen only once. The sequenced sample was PBMCs. The receptors here all came from a woman in her 30s in good health and CMV-seronegative.

This sequence joins TRBV29-1 and TRBJ2-7, with 8 bases lining up with TRBD1. V lost 5 bases and J lost 2; bases outside the gene matches: 2. CDR1 SQVTM and CDR2 ANQGSEA come from the germline V gene. The CDR3 runs 12 residues. CDR3 bases: TGCAGCGTTCGACAGGGGCCCTACGAGCAGTACTTC. It is translated as CSVRQGPYEQYF.

J is TRBJ2-6 and V is TRBV5-1; D perhaps matches TRBD2 (7 bases). The CDR3 totals 14 residues. V was cut by 5 bases and J by 3 bases, with 9 bases left in between. CDR1 is SGHRS and CDR2 is YFSETQ in the germline V gene. The CDR3 sequence: CASRGGVGANVLTF. For the CDR3, the DNA is TGCGCCAGCAGAGGGGGGGTTGGGGCCAACGTCCTGACTTTC.

This clone was detected a few times. The chain couples TRBV6-6 to TRBJ2-6, with D uncertain. V shed 11 bases and J shed 4 bases, with 6 bases lying between them. This CDR3 is 11 amino acids long. Germline-derived CDR1 and CDR2 are MNHNY and SVGAGI (reference sequence). The CDR3 region has the DNA TGTGCCGGCTGGGGGGCCAACGTCCTGACTTTC. The encoded protein is CAGWGANVLTF.

This chain connects TRBV9 to TRBJ2-4; 8 bases agree with TRBD1. Germline loops: CDR1 SGDLS, CDR2 YYNGEE. V gave up 3 bases and J gave up 6 bases; unmatched junction bases: 8. The CDR3 has 15 residues. The CDR3 protein is CASSDDTGGLNIQYF. The CDR3 bases are TGTGCCAGCAGCGATGATACAGGGGGTTTAAACATTCAGTACTTC.

A word on this clone: Other DNA sequences in this sample translate to the same CDR3. The chain has TRBV29-1 and TRBJ2-7; 7 bases map to TRBD1. V dropped 0 bases and J dropped 2; count of bases not matched to a gene: 7. Germline-derived CDR1 and CDR2 are SQVTM and ANQGSEA. The CDR3 runs 15 residues. CDR3 in amino acids: CSVEDQGTETYEQYF. DNA for the CDR3: TGCAGCGTTGAAGATCAGGGGACAGAGACCTACGAGCAGTACTTC.

The rearrangement joins TRBV11-2 to TRBJ2-5; D not resolved. V was trimmed by 5 bases and J by 2 bases, leaving 3 bases between them. Per germline, CDR1 SGHAT and CDR2 FQNNGV. CDR3 size: 11 residues. The CDR3 protein is CASSPQETQYF. The CDR3 region has the DNA TGTGCCAGCAGCCCTCAAGAGACCCAGTACTTC. Drawing the rest from reference TRBV11-2 and TRBJ2-5, the complete variable domain is EAGVAQSPRYKIIEKRQSVAFWCNPISGHATLYWYQQILGQGPKLLIQFQNNGVVDDSQLPKDRFSAERLKGVDSTLKIQPAKLEDSAVYLCASSPQETQYFGPGTRLLVL.

The V gene is TRBV6-6, the J gene TRBJ2-5; D call uncertain. This CDR3 spans 14 amino acids. CDR1 MNHNY and CDR2 SVGAGI come from the germline V gene (reference sequence). V was trimmed by 2 bases and J by 1 base, leaving 8 bases between them. In DNA, the CDR3 is TGTGCCAGCAGTTACGTCCGGGTCCAAGAGACCCAGTACTTC. Its translation is CASSYVRVQETQYF.

The rearrangement uses TRBV19 and TRBJ2-6, with no clear D. Trimming removed 8 bases from V and 4 bases from J, with 12 bases in between. Per germline, CDR1 LNHDA and CDR2 SQIVND (reference sequence). The CDR3 spans 14 residues. The CDR3 DNA reads as TGTGCCAGTTTCGTTGGAGCGGGGGCCAACGTCCTGACTTTC. Its translation: CASFVGAGANVLTF.

The V and J genes are TRBV6-1 and TRBJ1-2; the D is unclear. The ends were cut back, 3 bases at V and 8 bases at J, with 10 bases in the middle. In germline, CDR1 is MNHNS, CDR2 SASEGT. The CDR3 has 12 amino acids. The CDR3 DNA reads TGTGCCAGCAGTGATTGGGCAGAAGGCTACACCTTC. Amino acid sequence: CASSDWAEGYTF.

This clone was seen a few times. The rearrangement joins TRBV4-1 to TRBJ2-1, with 11 nucleotides matching TRBD2. Germline CDR1 MGHRA, CDR2 YSYEKL. The CDR3 has 16 residues. After removal of 0 bases from V and 4 bases from J, the junction contained 2 bases not matched to a gene. The CDR3 reads CASSQDSGRGYNEQFF. In DNA form, the CDR3 reads TGCGCCAGCAGCCAAGATAGCGGGAGGGGGTACAATGAGCAGTTCTTC.

This sequence joins TRBV6-4 and TRBJ1-1, with 10 bases matching TRBD1. Trimming at V came to 5 bases and at J to 0 bases, leaving 9 bases not matched to a gene. Germline values: CDR1 MRHNA, CDR2 SNTAGT. The CDR3 is 17 residues long. The CDR3 spells CASSPRQGAYMNTEAFF. The DNA of the CDR3 is TGTGCCAGCAGTCCCCGACAGGGGGCCTACATGAACACTGAAGCTTTCTTT.

The V and J genes are TRBV11-2 and TRBJ2-5; D remains ambiguous. The ends were cut back, 4 bases at V and 4 bases at J, with 19 bases in the middle. This CDR3 is built from 16 residues. Per the germline V gene, CDR1 is SGHAT and CDR2 is FQNNGV. In nucleotides, the CDR3 is TGTGCCAGCAGCTCCCAGAGCGACCCGCCGCGAGAGACCCAGTACTTC. It yields the protein CASSSQSDPPRETQYF.

The gene calls are TRBV10-3 and TRBJ2-1, with 8 bases matching TRBD2. Trimming cost V 10 bases and J 0 bases; bases outside gene matches: 5. CDR1 is ENHRY and CDR2 is SYGVKD in the germline V gene. The CDR3 is 14 residues long. The DNA of the CDR3 is TGTGCCACCACTAGCGGCCACTCCTACAATGAGCAGTTCTTC. Protein sequence: CATTSGHSYNEQFF.

The chain uses TRBV28 and TRBJ2-1; 7 nucleotides match TRBD1. V lost 5 bases, J lost 8 bases, and 6 bases stayed unmatched. The CDR3 runs to 13 residues. Germline CDR1 and CDR2: MDHEN and SYDVKM. The CDR3 nucleotides read TGTGCCAGCAGTAAACAGGGGACCCATGAGCAGTTCTTC. It is translated as CASSKQGTHEQFF.

This chain uses TRBV19 with TRBJ1-4, with 8 bases fitting TRBD1. The V gene end was trimmed by 2 bases and the J gene end by 5 bases; junction bases not matched to a gene: 10. The CDR3 has 17 amino acids. Germline lookup yields CDR1 LNHDA and CDR2 SQIVND (reference sequence). CDR3 DNA sequence: TGTGCCAGTAGTATAATTACTCGGACAGGGACGAATGAAAAACTGTTTTTT. Its protein is CASSIITRTGTNEKLFF. The complete variable domain, with remaining parts taken from reference TRBV19 and TRBJ1-4, reads DGGITQSPKYLFRKEGQNVTLSCEQNLNHDAMYWYRQDPGQGLRLIYYSQIVNDFQKGDIAEGYSVSREKKESFPLTVTSAQKNPTAFYLCASSIITRTGTNEKLFFGSGTQLSVL.

V is TRBV6-5 and J is TRBJ1-2, with D possibly being TRBD1 (5 bases). The CDR3 is 12 residues long. CDR1 is MNHEY, CDR2 SVGAGI, per germline. V shed 2 bases and J shed 9 bases, with 10 bases lying between them. The CDR3 region has the DNA TGTGCCAGCAGTTACGCAGGGAACAGCTACACCTTC. This translates into CASSYAGNSYTF.

DNA of the CDR3: TGCGCCAGCAGCCAAGATCGTGGAAACACCATATATTTT. Translation gives CASSQDRGNTIYF. The gene calls are TRBV4-3 and TRBJ1-3; D gene unclear. V shed 0 bases and J shed 3 bases, with 3 bases lying between them. This CDR3 is built from 13 residues. The germline gives CDR1 LGHNA, CDR2 YSLEER.

The V and J genes are TRBV2 and TRBJ1-1; tentative D call: TRBD1 (6 bases). CDR1 is SNHLY and CDR2 is FYNNEI in the germline V gene. The CDR3 contains 15 residues. The germline V and J ends were trimmed by 5 bases and 10 bases, with 23 bases remaining between them. As DNA, the CDR3 is TGTGCCAGCAGTAAGAATGAACAGGGCAGAGGTGGAGCTTTCTTT. It specifies CASSKNEQGRGGAFF.

The table lists this clone with a few counts. The chain joins TRBV5-5 to TRBJ2-2, with 8 bases aligning to TRBD2. The germline gives CDR1 SGHKS, CDR2 YYEKEE (reference sequence). CDR3 length equals 16 residues. V lost 4 bases to trimming and J lost 6 bases; unmatched junction nucleotides: 11. Here the CDR3 reads CASSLAAGGRSGELFF. The CDR3 DNA sequence: TGTGCCAGCAGCCTTGCTGCGGGGGGTAGATCCGGGGAGCTGTTTTTT.

This clone turned up a few times. V is TRBV9 and J is TRBJ1-1, with no clear D. The CDR3 contains 11 residues. Deletions cut 7 bases from V and 5 bases from J, with 9 bases between. The V gene's germline CDR1 is SGDLS and CDR2 YYNGEE. The CDR3 is CASDPGTEAFF. CDR3 bases: TGTGCCAGCGACCCGGGTACTGAAGCTTTCTTT.

The rearrangement joins TRBV7-9 to TRBJ2-7; 9 positions agree with TRBD1. The germline CDR1 and CDR2 sequences are SEHNR and FQNEAQ (reference sequence). There are 16 residues in the CDR3. With V trimmed by 5 bases and J by 5 bases, 13 bases remained unmatched. The CDR3 sequence: CASSAGGGQGFNEQYF. The DNA for the CDR3 is TGTGCCAGCAGCGCCGGGGGCGGACAGGGGTTCAACGAGCAGTACTTC.

The rearrangement uses TRBV9 and TRBJ1-1; perhaps TRBD1 as D (5 bases). The CDR3 is 15 residues long. V lost 2 bases and J 4 bases, leaving 15 bases between the germline ends. Looked up from germline, CDR1 is SGDLS and CDR2 is YYNGEE. The CDR3 nucleotides are TGTGCCAGCAGCGTCGAGGGGAGGAGGAGCACTGAAGCTTTCTTT. Encoded protein: CASSVEGRRSTEAFF.

The chain links TRBV11-2 to TRBJ1-1; D uncertain. V dropped 1 base and J dropped 7 bases, with 19 bases sitting between them. The CDR3 sequence is 16 residues long. The germline gives CDR1 SGHAT, CDR2 FQNNGV. CDR3 coding DNA: TGTGCCAGCAGCTTAGGTCGGCAGAGGGCCCTCGTTGAAGCTTTCTTT. It is translated as CASSLGRQRALVEAFF.

This clone came up a few times. The V gene is TRBV6-6, the J gene TRBJ2-1, with D unresolved. In germline, CDR1 is MNHNY, CDR2 SVGAGI (reference sequence). V gave up 2 bases and J gave up 10 bases, with 9 bases separating them. CDR3 length: 12 residues. DNA of the CDR3: TGTGCCAGCAGTTACGGTGGAGTCGAGCAGTTCTTC. This translates into CASSYGGVEQFF.

The V gene is TRBV27, the J gene TRBJ2-5; 7 bases match TRBD1. The V gene end was trimmed by 5 bases and the J gene end by 4 bases; junction bases not matched to a gene: 4. The length of the CDR3 is 13 residues. CDR1 and CDR2 from the germline V gene are MNHEY and SMNVEV (reference sequence). In nucleotides, the CDR3 is TGTGCCAGCAGTAGGCAGGGGGTAGAGACCCAGTACTTC. Protein: CASSRQGVETQYF.

A few counts support this clone. The chain recombines TRBV10-3 with TRBJ2-3, with D perhaps matching TRBD1 (7 bases). The CDR3 is 14 residues long. Per germline, CDR1 ENHRY and CDR2 SYGVKD. V was pared by 8 bases and J by 3 bases, with 15 bases between. The CDR3 DNA reads as TGTGCCATCTCAGGGGGGAGTTGGACAGATACGCAGTATTTT. The encoded protein is CAISGGSWTDTQYF.

The chain couples TRBV6-1 to TRBJ1-2, with 7 bases matching TRBD1. V shed 5 bases, J shed 4 bases, and the junction held 10 bases outside the gene matches. CDR1 and CDR2 (germline): MNHNS, SASEGT. The length of the CDR3 is 15 residues. For the CDR3, the DNA is TGTGCCAGCAGTCTAGACAGGGTTATTGGCTATGGCTACACCTTC. Translation: CASSLDRVIGYGYTF.